This T cell receptor (beta chain) was observed in a study of T cell responses to AZD1222 COVID-19 vaccine (dated by TCRdb to about 2021). General notes on the study: AZD1222 recipients with second doses at about 4 weeks or about 12 weeks were pooled, because spike-specific TCR depth and breadth did not differ between schedules. A total of approximately 240 trial participants underwent TCR sequencing, of whom about 210 received two doses of AZD1222 and some 26 received two doses of the MenACWY control vaccine. Trial participants were enrolled into age subgroups of 18-55, 56-69 and 70-plus years, which contained about 150, 28 and 57 TCR-sequenced participants, respectively. The investigation overall reported the following: The 56-69-year group was small, and its depth increase did not reach significance, likely because of low power. Vaccine-associated CD4 TCRs spanned the whole spike protein, with dominant responses in regions 160-218 and 743-854. Spike-specific TCR breadth and depth rose significantly after two AZD1222 doses compared with day 0 and with MenACWY recipients. Conclusions about previously exposed vaccinees are limited, since just 6 or 7 AZD1222 recipients were seropositive for SARS-CoV-2 at baseline. Participants were mostly white British and included more females than males, and it was suggested by the authors that clonal diversity may have been underestimated. Because no day 14 peak-response samples were available, repertoires were characterized only after the peak T cell response. Epitopes outside the regions mutated in the B.1.351 and B.1.1.7 variants were reportedly recognized by nearly half of the unique spike-specific TCRs.

What the time point label conveys for this sample: baseline before first vaccination. Vaccinee samples came from UK trials COV001 and COV002, including a single-blind randomized controlled phase 2/3 trial of AZD1222 (ChAdOx1 nCoV-19) in healthy adults. For TCRbeta chain sequencing, PBMC samples from trial participants were taken at day 0 and at day 28 after the second dose. The CDR3 regions of human TCRbeta chains were subjected to immunosequencing. The study's own analysis went as follows. Repertoire TCRs were matched against a reference library of SARS-CoV-2-specific TCRs generated with the MIRA antigen-specificity platform. Breadth meant the fraction of unique TCRs that were SARS-CoV-2-associated, whereas depth meant the fraction of total T cells that were SARS-CoV-2-associated. Each spike-specific TCR was assigned to its reactive spike region and to a CD4 or CD8 class using the MIRA data. Log10-transformed breadth and depth values were compared by one-way ANOVA with Sidak's multiple comparisons tests. Sourced from immuneACCESS, this table was stored by TCRdb with only in-frame sequences that have V and J called. A share of the clones is absent; for the studies checked, an unresolved V gene accounts for under half, and the remainder has no known explanation. V, J and clone size reflect that table, while D and trimming were determined from the DNA. The sample table contains some 62,000 clones; only one count was recorded for around 75% of them. Over 11% of the sample is held by the ten biggest clonotypes.

As concerns this clone: No cognate antigen has been identified for it. No clone much larger than this one lies a single base away; base qualities are absent.

The sample in question was peripheral blood, obtained on day 0 of AZD1222 vaccination. This receptor was identified in an adult in good health.

The sequenced DNA: TGTGCCAGCTCACTGCAGACAGGGGATATGGGCTACACCTTC. This yields the protein CASSLQTGDMGYTF. The sequence joins TRBV18 to TRBJ1-2; the junction holds 8 bases that match TRBD1. After removal of 4 bases from V and 8 bases from J, the junction retains 9 bases not matched to a gene. The CDR3 contains 14 residues, cysteine and phenylalanine counted. The retained sequence is limited to the CDR3, 42 bases, with the frame set at the first base. CDR1 KGHSH and CDR2 LQKENI were looked up in the germline V gene.